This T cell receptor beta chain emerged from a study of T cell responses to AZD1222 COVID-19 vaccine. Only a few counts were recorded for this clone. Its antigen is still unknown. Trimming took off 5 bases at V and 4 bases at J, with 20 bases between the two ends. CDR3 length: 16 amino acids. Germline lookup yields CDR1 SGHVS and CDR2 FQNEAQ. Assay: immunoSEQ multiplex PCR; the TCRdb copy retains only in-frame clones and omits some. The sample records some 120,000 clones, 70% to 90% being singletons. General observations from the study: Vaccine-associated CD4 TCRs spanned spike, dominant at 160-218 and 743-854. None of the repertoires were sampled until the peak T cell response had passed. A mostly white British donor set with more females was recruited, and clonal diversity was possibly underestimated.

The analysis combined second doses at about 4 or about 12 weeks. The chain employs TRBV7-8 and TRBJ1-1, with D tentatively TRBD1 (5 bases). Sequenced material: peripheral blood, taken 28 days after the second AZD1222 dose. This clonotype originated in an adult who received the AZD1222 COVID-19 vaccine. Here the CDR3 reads CASSHLPGGLATEAFF. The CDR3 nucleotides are TGTGCCAGCAGCCATCTGCCCGGGGGACTTGCCACTGAAGCTTTCTTT.